This T cell receptor (beta chain) came from a study of blood T cell repertoires in COVID-19 (TCRdb year 2020). Background on the whole study: Samples from collaborators originated in the United States, Italy and Spain and spanned both the acute and convalescent phases of COVID-19. The prospective study material was composed of cDNA or gDNA derived from T cells, B-cell-depleted T cells, or PBMCs. Subjects who had been exposed to COVID-19, were actively infected with it, or had recovered from it provided the deeply sampled blood TCRbeta repertoires that made up the dataset. The repertoires were released in a freely available public database intended as a resource for research on the immune response to SARS-CoV-2. Samples came from the ongoing ImmuneRACE study (first 160 participants) plus 1,254 subjects from 6 global collaborators. Sample metadata almost always included a de-identified subject ID, COVID-19 status, age in years and sex. Where HLA class I and class II types were available, the types were taken from metadata supplied by the sample provider, not from assay-based typing. Beyond this particular receptor, the publication reports: Clinical and demographic metadata were provided uncurated, with the amount varying by source and participant.

The immunoSEQ Assay, a bias-controlled multiplex PCR, was used to amplify TCRbeta CDR3 regions from genomic DNA. From the authors' description of their analysis: The number of nucleated cells in each sample was estimated by amplification of reference gene primers within the assay. Sequence reads were collapsed and filtered to measure the absolute abundance of every unique TCRbeta CDR3 rearrangement. For each sample, productive Simpson clonality was calculated as the square root of Simpson's diversity index over productive rearrangements. TCRdb holds this immuneACCESS table with in-frame rearrangements only. Some clones are missing; in checked studies, unresolved V genes explain under half, and the rest has no known cause. V and J calls plus clone size are reproduced from that table; the DNA served to infer D and trimming. This sample comprises 310,000 or so clones, approximately 86% of them detected only once. Together, the top ten hold around 1.2% of the sample.

A remark on this clone: Its antigen is still unknown. It has no much larger one-base neighbor in the sample; base qualities were not kept.

The CDR3 has 12 amino acids, counting the end cysteine and phenylalanine. Here the CDR3 DNA is all that survives: 36 bases in frame from base 1. The germline V gene gives CDR1 as SQVTM and CDR2 as ANQGSEA. Trimming accounts for 6 bases at V and 5 bases at J, while the number of junction bases matched to no gene is 5. Collaborating institutions collected whole blood in K2EDTA tubes following their own protocols. For TCRbeta analysis, collaborator samples were shipped as frozen whole blood, as isolated PBMCs, or as DNA extracted from either sample type. Material: peripheral blood. This sequence was found in a man in his 70s with acute or convalescent COVID-19. In this chain, TRBV29-1 is recombined with TRBJ1-1; the central 8 bases match TRBD1. In nucleotide form, the sequence is TGCAGCGTCGGAAACAGGGGGACTGAAGCTTTCTTT. Its translation is CSVGNRGTEAFF.